This note documents a single T cell receptor beta chain sequence. The data derive from a study of monozygotic twins with inflammatory bowel disease. This CDR3 has 16 residues. Reprocessing the 5' RACE reads, TCRdb reports a single entry for every CDR3 protein and omits DNA. The sample table sets out 200,000 to 250,000 distinct CDR3 sequences. The sequencing sample was made of blood. The sequence derives from a human donor with ulcerative colitis or Crohn's disease, or a healthy co-twin of an affected twin (not recorded which). The chain employs TRBV12-3 or TRBV12-4 and TRBJ1-1; TCRdb names TRBD1, which stays unverified in the absence of DNA. CDR3 sequence reads: CASSLHDRARRPEAFF.